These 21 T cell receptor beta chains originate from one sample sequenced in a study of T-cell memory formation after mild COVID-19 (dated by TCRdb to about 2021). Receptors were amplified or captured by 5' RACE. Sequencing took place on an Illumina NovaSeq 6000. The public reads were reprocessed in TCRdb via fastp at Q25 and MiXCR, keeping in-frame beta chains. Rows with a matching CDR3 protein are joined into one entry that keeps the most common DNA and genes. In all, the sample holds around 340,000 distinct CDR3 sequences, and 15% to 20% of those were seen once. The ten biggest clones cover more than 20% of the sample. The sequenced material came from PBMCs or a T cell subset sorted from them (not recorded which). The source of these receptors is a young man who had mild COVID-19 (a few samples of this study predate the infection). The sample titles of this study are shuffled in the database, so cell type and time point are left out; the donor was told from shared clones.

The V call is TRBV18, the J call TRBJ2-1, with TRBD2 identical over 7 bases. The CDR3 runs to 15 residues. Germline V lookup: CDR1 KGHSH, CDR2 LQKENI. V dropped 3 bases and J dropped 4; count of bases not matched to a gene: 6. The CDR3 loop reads CASSPMSGDYNEQFF. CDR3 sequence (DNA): TGTGCCAGCTCACCGATGAGCGGGGATTACAATGAGCAGTTCTTC.

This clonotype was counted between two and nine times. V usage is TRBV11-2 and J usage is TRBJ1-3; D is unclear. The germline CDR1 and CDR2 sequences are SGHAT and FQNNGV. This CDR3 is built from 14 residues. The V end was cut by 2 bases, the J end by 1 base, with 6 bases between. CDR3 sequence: CASSLRASGNTIYF. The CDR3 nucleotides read TGTGCCAGCAGCTTACGGGCTTCTGGAAACACCATATATTTT.

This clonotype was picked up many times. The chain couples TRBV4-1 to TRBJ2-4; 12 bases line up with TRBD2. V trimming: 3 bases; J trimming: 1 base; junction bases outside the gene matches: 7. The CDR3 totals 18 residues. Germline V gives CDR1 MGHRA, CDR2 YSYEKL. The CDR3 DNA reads TGCGCCAGCAGCCAGGGGCTAGCGGGGGGGTGGGCCAAAAACATTCAGTACTTC. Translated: CASSQGLAGGWAKNIQYF.

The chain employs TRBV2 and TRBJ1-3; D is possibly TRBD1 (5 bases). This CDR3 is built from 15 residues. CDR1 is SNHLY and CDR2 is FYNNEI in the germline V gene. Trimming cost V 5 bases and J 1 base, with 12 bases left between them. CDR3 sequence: CASSLQVRSGNTIYF. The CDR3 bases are TGTGCCAGCAGTCTACAGGTCCGATCTGGAAACACCATATATTTT. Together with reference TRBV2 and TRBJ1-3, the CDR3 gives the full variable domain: EPEVTQTPSHQVTQMGQEVILRCVPISNHLYFYWYRQILGQKVEFLVSFYNNEISEKSEIFDDQFSVERPDGSNFTLKIRSTKLEDSAMYFCASSLQVRSGNTIYFGEGSWLTVV.

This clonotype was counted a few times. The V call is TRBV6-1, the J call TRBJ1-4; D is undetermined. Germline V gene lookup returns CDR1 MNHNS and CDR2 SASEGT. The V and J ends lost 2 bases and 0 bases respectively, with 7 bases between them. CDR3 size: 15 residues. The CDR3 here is CASSELASTNEKLFF. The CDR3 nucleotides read TGTGCCAGCAGTGAACTCGCATCAACTAATGAAAAACTGTTTTTT.

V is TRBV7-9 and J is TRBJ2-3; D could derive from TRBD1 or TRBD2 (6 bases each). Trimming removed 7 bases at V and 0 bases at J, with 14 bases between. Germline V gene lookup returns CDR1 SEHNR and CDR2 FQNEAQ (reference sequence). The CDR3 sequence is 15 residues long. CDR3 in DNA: TGTGCCAGCACCGCCGGGGGCCGGAGCACAGATACGCAGTATTTT. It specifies CASTAGGRSTDTQYF.

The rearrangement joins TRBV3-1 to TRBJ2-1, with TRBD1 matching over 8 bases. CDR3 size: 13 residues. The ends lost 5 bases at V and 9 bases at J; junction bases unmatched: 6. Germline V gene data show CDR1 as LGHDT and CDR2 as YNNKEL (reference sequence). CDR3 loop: CASSGRGRGEQFF. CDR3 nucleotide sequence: TGTGCCAGCAGCGGCAGGGGGCGAGGTGAGCAGTTCTTC.

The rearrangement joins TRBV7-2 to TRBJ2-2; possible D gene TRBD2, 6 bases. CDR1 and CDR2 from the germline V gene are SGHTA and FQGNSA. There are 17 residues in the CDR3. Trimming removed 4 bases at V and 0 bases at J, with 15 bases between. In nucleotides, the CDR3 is TGTGCCAGCAGCTCCCCACTGGGGACTGCGAACACCGGGGAGCTGTTTTTT. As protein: CASSSPLGTANTGELFF.

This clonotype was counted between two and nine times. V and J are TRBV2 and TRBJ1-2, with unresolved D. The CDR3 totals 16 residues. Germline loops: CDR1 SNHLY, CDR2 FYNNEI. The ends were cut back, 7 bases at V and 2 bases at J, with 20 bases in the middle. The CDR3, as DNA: TGTGCCAGCACTGCGGATTTCGGGCCGACAAACTATGGCTACACCTTC. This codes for CASTADFGPTNYGYTF.

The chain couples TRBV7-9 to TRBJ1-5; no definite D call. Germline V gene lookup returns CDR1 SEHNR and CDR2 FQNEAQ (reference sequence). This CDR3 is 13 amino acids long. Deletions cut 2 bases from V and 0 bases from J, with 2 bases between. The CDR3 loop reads CASSLSSNQPQHF. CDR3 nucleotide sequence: TGTGCCAGCAGCTTAAGTAGCAATCAGCCCCAGCATTTT.

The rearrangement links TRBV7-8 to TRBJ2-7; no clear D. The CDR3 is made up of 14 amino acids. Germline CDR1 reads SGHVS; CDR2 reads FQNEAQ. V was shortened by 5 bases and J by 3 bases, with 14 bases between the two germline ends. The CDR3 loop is CASSPTPGYYEQYF. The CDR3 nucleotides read TGTGCCAGCAGCCCCACCCCAGGCTACTACGAGCAGTACTTC. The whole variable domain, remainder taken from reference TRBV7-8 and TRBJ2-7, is GAGVSQSPRYKVAKRGQDVALRCDPISGHVSLFWYQQALGQGPEFLTYFQNEAQLDKSGLPSDRFFAERPEGSVSTLKIQRTQQEDSAVYLCASSPTPGYYEQYFGPGTRLTVT.

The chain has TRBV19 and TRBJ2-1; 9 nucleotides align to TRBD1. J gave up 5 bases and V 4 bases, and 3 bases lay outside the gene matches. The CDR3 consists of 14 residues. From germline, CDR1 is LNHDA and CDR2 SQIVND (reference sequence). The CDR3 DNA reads TGTGCCAGTAGTACGGGACAGGGTAACAATGAGCAGTTCTTC. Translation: CASSTGQGNNEQFF.

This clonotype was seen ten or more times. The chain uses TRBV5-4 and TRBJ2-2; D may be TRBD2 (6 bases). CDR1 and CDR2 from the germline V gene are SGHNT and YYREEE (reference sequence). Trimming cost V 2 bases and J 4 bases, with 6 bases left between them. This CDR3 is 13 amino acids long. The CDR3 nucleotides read TGTGCCAGCAGCTTCGGGGGCACCGGGGAGCTGTTTTTT. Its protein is CASSFGGTGELFF.

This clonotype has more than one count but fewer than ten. The CDR3 DNA reads TGCAGCGTTATAGGACAGGGAAGTTACACTGAAGCTTTCTTT. Its translation is CSVIGQGSYTEAFF. The chain is built from TRBV29-1 and TRBJ1-1; 8 nucleotides agree with TRBD1. CDR1 and CDR2 from the germline V gene are SQVTM and ANQGSEA. J gave up 3 bases and V 5 bases, and 8 bases lay outside the gene matches. The CDR3 covers 14 residues. Variable domain in full (rest from reference TRBV29-1 and TRBJ1-1): SAVISQKPSRDICQRGTSLTIQCQVDSQVTMMFWYRQQPGQSLTLIATANQGSEATYESGFVIDKFPISRPNLTFSTLTVSNMSPEDSSIYLCSVIGQGSYTEAFFGQGTRLTVV.

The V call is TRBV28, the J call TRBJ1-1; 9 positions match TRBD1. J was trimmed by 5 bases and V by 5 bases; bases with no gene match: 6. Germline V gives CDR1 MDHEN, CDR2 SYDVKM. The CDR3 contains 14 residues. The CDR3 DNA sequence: TGTGCCAGCAGTACACAGGGGGCGCGAACTGAAGCTTTCTTT. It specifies CASSTQGARTEAFF.

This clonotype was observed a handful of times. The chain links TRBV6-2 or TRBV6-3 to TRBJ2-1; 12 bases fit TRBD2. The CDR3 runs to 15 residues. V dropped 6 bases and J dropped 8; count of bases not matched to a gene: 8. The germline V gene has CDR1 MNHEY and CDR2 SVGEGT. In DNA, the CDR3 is TGTGCCAGCAGACTAGCGGGGGGAAACGCCTATGAGCAGTTCTTC. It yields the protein CASRLAGGNAYEQFF.

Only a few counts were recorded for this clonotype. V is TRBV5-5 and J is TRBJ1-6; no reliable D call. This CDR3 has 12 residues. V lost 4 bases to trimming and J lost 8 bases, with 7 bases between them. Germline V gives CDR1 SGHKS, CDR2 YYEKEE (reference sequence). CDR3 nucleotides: TGTGCCAGCAGCCACCGCGATTCACCCCTCCACTTT. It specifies CASSHRDSPLHF.

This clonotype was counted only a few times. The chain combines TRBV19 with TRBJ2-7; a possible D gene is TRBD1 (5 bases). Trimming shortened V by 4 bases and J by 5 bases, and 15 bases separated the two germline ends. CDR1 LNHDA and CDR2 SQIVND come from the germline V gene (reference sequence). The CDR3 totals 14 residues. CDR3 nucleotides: TGTGCCAGTAGTAGAAGAACCAGGGTCGACGAGCAGTACTTC. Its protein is CASSRRTRVDEQYF.

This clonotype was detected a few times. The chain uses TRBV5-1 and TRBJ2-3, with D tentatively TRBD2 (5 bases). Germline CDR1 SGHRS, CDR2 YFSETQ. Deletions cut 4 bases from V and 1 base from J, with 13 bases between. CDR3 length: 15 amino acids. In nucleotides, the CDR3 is TGCGCCAGCAGCCCGATCACCGGGGGCACAGATACGCAGTATTTT. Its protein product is CASSPITGGTDTQYF. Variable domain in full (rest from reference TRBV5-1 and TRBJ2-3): KAGVTQTPRYLIKTRGQQVTLSCSPISGHRSVSWYQQTPGQGLQFLFEYFSETQRNKGNFPGRFSGRQFSNSRSEMNVSTLELGDSALYLCASSPITGGTDTQYFGPGTRLTVL.

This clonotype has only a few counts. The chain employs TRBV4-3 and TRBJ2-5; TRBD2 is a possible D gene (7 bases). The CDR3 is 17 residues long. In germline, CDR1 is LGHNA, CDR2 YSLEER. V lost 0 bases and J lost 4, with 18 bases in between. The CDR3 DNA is TGCGCCAGCAGCCAAGACTCAAGCCGGGGGGCGTCAGAGACCCAGTACTTC. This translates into CASSQDSSRGASETQYF.

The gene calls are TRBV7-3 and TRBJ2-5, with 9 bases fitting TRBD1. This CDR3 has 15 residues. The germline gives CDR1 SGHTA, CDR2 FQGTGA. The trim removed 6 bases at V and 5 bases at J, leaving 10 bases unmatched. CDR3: CASSAGQGRWETQYF. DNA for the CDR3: TGTGCCAGCAGTGCCGGACAGGGGAGGTGGGAGACCCAGTACTTC. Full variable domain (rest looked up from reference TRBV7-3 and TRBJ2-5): GAGVSQTPSNKVTEKGKYVELRCDPISGHTALYWYRQSLGQGPEFLIYFQGTGAADDSGLPNDRFFAVRPEGSVSTLKIQRTERGDSAVYLCASSAGQGRWETQYFGPGTRLLVL.